Listed below are T cell receptor beta chains from one sample, sequenced in a study of blood T cells in healthy people across ages. TCRdb independently ran MiXCR on the 5' RACE reads; one entry per CDR3 protein. The table includes about 720,000 distinct CDR3 sequences, 22% detected once. Sequenced sample: blood. Receptors originate from a man in his 70s in good health. The CDR3 runs from the conserved cysteine through the conserved F or W. D genes are given only for firm matches. Expanded clones are given a class, and other clones once, few, many or no size at all.

d_gene,abundance,j_gene,v_gene,CDR3nt,CDR3aa
TRBD2,-,TRBJ2-5,TRBV4-3,TGCGCCAGCAGCCAAGATCTCAGGACTAGAGGGTCCCAGGAGACCCAGTACTTC,CASSQDLRTRGSQETQYF
TRBD2,few,TRBJ2-1,TRBV10-2,TGCGCCAGCAGTTCCCCGGGACTAGCGGACTTAGGGAATGAGCAGTTCTTC,CASSSPGLADLGNEQFF
-,-,TRBJ1-5,TRBV12-3/TRBV12-4,TGTGCCAGCAGTTTTATTGGGATGGGCAATCAGCCCCAGCATTTT,CASSFIGMGNQPQHF
-,few,TRBJ1-5,TRBV20-1,TGCAGTGCTAGACCATGGACTGAAATCAATCAGCCCCAGCATTTT,CSARPWTEINQPQHF
-,few,TRBJ1-2,TRBV20-1,TGCAGTGCTAGAGGGGGGACACACTATGGCTACACCTTC,CSARGGTHYGYTF
-,few,TRBJ1-2,TRBV9,TGTGCCAGCAGGAGCCCGCTAGGCTACACCTTC,CASRSPLGYTF
TRBD1,-,TRBJ2-2,TRBV29-1,TGCAGCGTTGATGGGACAGGGACCGGGGAGCTGTTTTTT,CSVDGTGTGELFF
-,few,TRBJ1-2,TRBV4-3,TGCGCCAGCAGCCAAGTCCCACAATATGGCTACACCTTC,CASSQVPQYGYTF
TRBD1,-,TRBJ1-4,TRBV7-3,TGTGCCAGCAGCGCAAGTCGGGCAGGGGGTCATGAAAAACTGTTTTTT,CASSASRAGGHEKLFF
-,-,TRBJ1-5,TRBV20-1,TGCAGTGCTAGAGGGTTGGTCAGTTACAGCAATCAGCCCCAGCATTTT,CSARGLVSYSNQPQHF
TRBD1,-,TRBJ1-5,TRBV29-1,TGCAGCGTGAAACCACAGGGGCAGTATAGCAATCAGCCCCAGCATTTT,CSVKPQGQYSNQPQHF
-,-,TRBJ2-7,TRBV27,TGTGCCAGCAGTTTAAAGAGGGGATACGAGCAGTACTTC,CASSLKRGYEQYF
-,few,TRBJ2-1,TRBV9,TGTGCCAGCAGTTTTCTGGACTCCCTTTACAATGAGCAGTTCTTC,CASSFLDSLYNEQFF
-,few,TRBJ2-7,TRBV10-3,TGTGCCATCGGGGTGGGCTACGAGCAGTACTTC,CAIGVGYEQYF
-,many,TRBJ1-2,TRBV29-1,TGCAGCGTTGAAGGCAGAAACTATGGCTACACCTTC,CSVEGRNYGYTF
TRBD1,-,TRBJ1-3,TRBV10-3,TGTGCCATCAGGCCCGGGACAGGGGGCTCTGGAAACACCATATATTTT,CAIRPGTGGSGNTIYF
-,-,TRBJ1-5,TRBV4-3,TGCGCCAGCAGCCAAGAACAGGGAAGCAATCAGCCCCAGCATTTT,CASSQEQGSNQPQHF
-,few,TRBJ2-5,TRBV30,TGTGCCTGGAGTAAACAGGGCTTCCAAGAGACCCAGTACTTC,CAWSKQGFQETQYF
TRBD2,many,TRBJ2-5,TRBV2,TGTGCCTCCTGCCCCGAGTCTCGGGGAGGGAAGTTCTTC,CASCPESRGGKFF
-,-,TRBJ2-2,TRBV12-3/TRBV12-4,TGTGCCAGCAGCCAGCTAGGGATCGGGGAGCTGTTTTTT,CASSQLGIGELFF
-,-,TRBJ1-2,TRBV7-9,TGTGCCAGCAGCCCGCCATTGGGGTCCGGCTACACCTTC,CASSPPLGSGYTF
-,-,TRBJ2-1,TRBV12-5,TGTGCTAGTGGTTCTCTTGACAGTTACAATGAGCAGTTCTTC,CASGSLDSYNEQFF
-,few,TRBJ2-3,TRBV29-1,TGCAGCGTCGGGGGCGGATTTAGCACAGATACGCAGTATTTT,CSVGGGFSTDTQYF
TRBD1,few,TRBJ2-1,TRBV4-1,TGCGCCAGCAGCCATTCCCCCCGGACAGGGGACAATGAGCAGTTCTTC,CASSHSPRTGDNEQFF
-,-,TRBJ1-5,TRBV5-5,TGTGCCAGCAGCTTGGTAGTGGGTACAAGCAATCAGCCCCAGCATTTT,CASSLVVGTSNQPQHF
TRBD1,few,TRBJ1-1,TRBV20-1,TGCAGTGCGACCCAGGGGGGAGGGGAAGCTTTCTTT,CSATQGGGEAFF
TRBD1,few,TRBJ1-3,TRBV27,TGTGCCAGCAGTAGAACAGGGGTTGGTGGAAACACCATATATTTT,CASSRTGVGGNTIYF
-,few,TRBJ2-1,TRBV6-5,TGTGCCAGCAATATGGGCGGGACCTCCTACAATGAGCAGTTCTTC,CASNMGGTSYNEQFF
-,few,TRBJ2-7,TRBV28,TGTGCCAGCAGTTTAAAGCGCAGGGGCGAGCAGTACTTC,CASSLKRRGEQYF
TRBD2,-,TRBJ2-3,TRBV5-1,TGCGCCAGCAGCTTGGGCGGGGGGACCTCCGCAGATACGCAGTATTTT,CASSLGGGTSADTQYF
-,few,TRBJ2-5,TRBV29-1,TGCAGCGGAAACAGGGGACTCCAAGAGACCCAGTACTTC,CSGNRGLQETQYF
-,-,TRBJ1-1,TRBV7-2,TGTGCCAGCAGCTTAGTTGGGGGGTTGTTTACTGAAGCTTTCTTT,CASSLVGGLFTEAFF
-,-,TRBJ2-3,TRBV7-2,TGTGCCAGCAGCTACCGACTCTCAGATACGCAGTATTTT,CASSYRLSDTQYF
-,few,TRBJ2-5,TRBV6-1,TGTGCCAGCAGGGTTGTCGGGCCAGGGACCCAGTACTTC,CASRVVGPGTQYF
-,-,TRBJ2-3,TRBV20-1,TGCAGTGCTAGGGGTTATGGAGCGGAGAAACGCACAGATACGCAGTATTTT,CSARGYGAEKRTDTQYF
-,few,TRBJ1-2,TRBV27,TGTGCCAGCAGTTATTCCTCCAACTATGGCTACACCTTC,CASSYSSNYGYTF
-,many,TRBJ1-1,TRBV2,TGTGCCAGCAGTGAGCAGTCTGAAGCTTTCTTT,CASSEQSEAFF
-,-,TRBJ1-4,TRBV15,TGTGCCACCACTTCATGGGACGTTGGGGAAAAACTGTTTTTT,CATTSWDVGEKLFF
-,few,TRBJ2-7,TRBV18,TGTGCCAGCTCACCCCGAACAGAAACGGGTGAGCAGTACTTC,CASSPRTETGEQYF
-,once,TRBJ2-1,TRBV5-6,TGTGCCAGCAGCCCCGGACTGTTTGACTACAATGAGCAGTTCTTC,CASSPGLFDYNEQFF
-,few,TRBJ2-5,TRBV29-1,TGCAGCGCTAGACAGGATCTGGAGACCCAGTACTTC,CSARQDLETQYF
-,few,TRBJ2-2,TRBV12-3/TRBV12-4,TGTGCCAGCACCGAAGACGGGACTCATAACACCGGGGAGCTGTTTTTT,CASTEDGTHNTGELFF
-,few,TRBJ2-1,TRBV29-1,TGCAGCGTTTCGGGGAATGAGCAGTTCTTC,CSVSGNEQFF
-,many,TRBJ2-3,TRBV12-3/TRBV12-4,TGTGCCAGCAGTTTTGGGAGTAACACAGATACGCAGTATTTT,CASSFGSNTDTQYF